What follows are 29 T cell receptor beta chains derived from one specimen sequenced in a study of OX40 agonist ivuxolimab in advanced cancers. Clones were read by immunoSEQ multiplex PCR, and TCRdb kept only the in-frame ones, dropping some. The sample lists roughly 50,000 clones; around 93% were seen once. Sequences were derived from CD4+ or CD8+ T cells sorted from blood, sampled in a trial of the OX40 agonist ivuxolimab. The receptors originated from an adult with an advanced solid tumor such as melanoma, head and neck, liver or kidney cancer.

The rearrangement joins TRBV27 to TRBJ1-1, with a possible D match to TRBD1 (5 bases). Germline V CDR1 and CDR2: MNHEY, SMNVEV (reference sequence). The CDR3 extends over 14 amino acids. The V gene lost 5 bases and the J gene lost 7 bases, with 17 bases spanning the gap. The CDR3 nucleotides read TGTGCCAGCAGTCCCCTCCAGGGAGTTGGTGAAGCTTTCTTT. This gives the protein CASSPLQGVGEAFF.

The chain has TRBV4-1 and TRBJ1-2, with D unresolved. V lost 0 bases and J lost 0, with 11 bases in between. The CDR3 consists of 16 residues. Germline V gene sequence: CDR1 MGHRA, CDR2 YSYEKL. CDR3 region: CASSQEVGQTNYGYTF. The DNA for the CDR3 is TGCGCCAGCAGCCAAGAAGTAGGGCAGACTAACTATGGCTACACCTTC.

The V gene is TRBV14, the J gene TRBJ1-1; no definite D call. The CDR3 loop spans 15 amino acids. Germline V gene lookup returns CDR1 SGHDN and CDR2 FVKESK. Trimming took 1 base from V and 5 from J, leaving 14 bases between them. The CDR3 loop reads CASSQGPRERTEAFF. The CDR3 bases are TGTGCCAGCAGCCAAGGACCAAGGGAGAGGACTGAAGCTTTCTTT.

V usage is TRBV13 and J usage is TRBJ1-2; the D gene is possibly TRBD1 (6 bases). CDR3 length: 11 residues. Germline values: CDR1 PRHDT, CDR2 FYEKMQ (reference sequence). The V end lost 3 bases, the J end lost 10 bases, and 9 bases lay between the germline ends. CDR3 sequence: CASSLTGLYTF. CDR3 DNA: TGTGCCAGCAGCTTGACAGGTCTCTACACCTTC. Using reference TRBV13 and TRBJ1-2 for the parts outside the CDR3, the full variable domain is AAGVIQSPRHLIKEKRETATLKCYPIPRHDTVYWYQQGPGQDPQFLISFYEKMQSDKGSIPDRFSAQQFSDYHSELNMSSLELGDSALYFCASSLTGLYTFGSGTRLTVV.

V usage is TRBV19 and J usage is TRBJ1-1; no clear D. The CDR3 covers 13 residues. Germline values: CDR1 LNHDA, CDR2 SQIVND (reference sequence). Trimming stripped 3 bases from V and 1 base from J, with 6 bases between. The CDR3 DNA follows: TGTGCCAGTAGTATGGGGTCGAACACTGAAGCTTTCTTT. It is translated as CASSMGSNTEAFF.

The rearrangement uses TRBV15 and TRBJ1-1; the D is unclear. Germline V CDR1 and CDR2: LNHNV, YYDKDF (reference sequence). Trimming left V 0 bases short and J 2 bases short, with 10 bases between. The CDR3 covers 15 residues. As DNA, the CDR3 is TGTGCCACCAGCAGAGAGCACCTACTCAACACTGAAGCTTTCTTT. This codes for CATSREHLLNTEAFF.

This clone was observed a single time. This chain links TRBV7-6 with TRBJ2-1, with TRBD1 as a possible D gene (6 bases). CDR1 and CDR2 from the germline V gene are SGHVS and FNYEAQ. This CDR3 has 14 residues. Trimming removed 5 bases at V and 5 bases at J, with 13 bases between. For the CDR3, the DNA is TGTGCCAGCAGCATGACAGGACCCAACAATGAGCAGTTCTTC. Protein sequence: CASSMTGPNNEQFF.

The chain joins TRBV9 to TRBJ1-5; unclear D gene. The CDR3 has 15 residues. V was clipped by 3 bases and J by 8 bases, with 18 bases between them. Per germline, CDR1 SGDLS and CDR2 YYNGEE. In DNA, the CDR3 is TGTGCCAGCAGCGCCTCCAGGAGAATCAAGGAGCCCCAGCATTTT. This sequence encodes CASSASRRIKEPQHF.

V and J are TRBV5-6 and TRBJ1-1; the D is unclear. CDR1 and CDR2 (germline): SGHDT, YYEEEE. The CDR3 runs 12 residues. V was shortened by 2 bases and J by 1 base, with 3 bases between the two germline ends. The CDR3 is CASSLTNTEAFF. CDR3 DNA sequence: TGTGCCAGCAGCTTAACGAACACTGAAGCTTTCTTT. The whole variable domain, filled in from reference TRBV5-6 and TRBJ1-1, reads DAGVTQSPTHLIKTRGQQVTLRCSPKSGHDTVSWYQQALGQGPQFIFQYYEEEERQRGNFPDRFSGHQFPNYSSELNVNALLLGDSALYLCASSLTNTEAFFGQGTRLTVV.

The V gene is TRBV19, the J gene TRBJ1-1; 7 bases agree with TRBD1. There are 15 residues in the CDR3. J was trimmed by 3 bases and V by 1 base; bases with no gene match: 5. The germline V gene encodes CDR1 LNHDA and CDR2 SQIVND (reference sequence). The CDR3 nucleotides are TGTGCCAGTAGTATAGGTCCAGGGGGATACACTGAAGCTTTCTTT. The encoded protein is CASSIGPGGYTEAFF. The full variable domain, with the rest looked up from reference TRBV19 and TRBJ1-1, is DGGITQSPKYLFRKEGQNVTLSCEQNLNHDAMYWYRQDPGQGLRLIYYSQIVNDFQKGDIAEGYSVSREKKESFPLTVTSAQKNPTAFYLCASSIGPGGYTEAFFGQGTRLTVV.

The chain recombines TRBV6-5 with TRBJ2-5, with TRBD2 matching over 7 bases. Germline V gene data show CDR1 as MNHEY and CDR2 as SVGAGI. The junction had 6 bases not matched to a gene; V was cut back by 4 bases and J by 7 bases. This CDR3 contains 13 residues. The CDR3 DNA reads as TGTGCCAGCAGTTCGGGAGGCTTGACGACCCAGTACTTC. Translated, it gives CASSSGGLTTQYF.

The chain is built from TRBV27 and TRBJ1-2; 7 positions agree with TRBD1. The CDR3 runs to 13 residues. V shed 5 bases, J shed 4 bases, and the junction held 4 bases outside the gene matches. CDR1 MNHEY and CDR2 SMNVEV come from the germline V gene (reference sequence). The CDR3 region is CASSPRQGYGYTF. DNA for the CDR3: TGTGCCAGCAGTCCCCGACAGGGCTATGGCTACACCTTC.

The rearrangement joins TRBV28 to TRBJ2-2; 7 nucleotides match TRBD2. Trimming took 6 bases from V and 6 from J; bases not matched to a gene: 10. Germline V gives CDR1 MDHEN, CDR2 SYDVKM. The CDR3 is 15 amino acids. CDR3 coding DNA: TGTGCCAGCAGCCGGGACTATTCCGGTCCCGGGGAGCTGTTTTTT. This gives the protein CASSRDYSGPGELFF. The full variable domain, completed using reference TRBV28 and TRBJ2-2, is DVKVTQSSRYLVKRTGEKVFLECVQDMDHENMFWYRQDPGLGLRLIYFSYDVKMKEKGDIPEGYSVSREKKERFSLILESASTNQTSMYLCASSRDYSGPGELFFGEGSRLTVL.

This chain joins TRBV28 and TRBJ2-1; 9 bases map to TRBD1. The CDR3 consists of 16 residues. V trimming: 5 bases; J trimming: 2 bases; junction bases outside the gene matches: 7. Germline assignment: CDR1 MDHEN and CDR2 SYDVKM. In DNA form, the CDR3 reads TGTGCCAGCAGTATGGGGACAGGGAATACCTACAATGAGCAGTTCTTC. It yields the protein CASSMGTGNTYNEQFF.

The V gene is TRBV7-9, the J gene TRBJ2-2, with 11 bases matching TRBD2. Unmatched junction bases numbered 9, after V lost 6 bases and J lost 6 bases. Germline V gene lookup returns CDR1 SEHNR and CDR2 FQNEAQ (reference sequence). The CDR3 totals 16 residues. The CDR3 DNA reads TGTGCCAGCAGGTTAACTAGCGGGAGTTTCTCCGGGGAGCTGTTTTTT. Its translation is CASRLTSGSFSGELFF.

The chain links TRBV4-3 to TRBJ2-7, with D perhaps TRBD1 (5 bases). The germline CDR1 and CDR2 sequences are LGHNA and YSLEER. V shed 0 bases and J shed 0 bases, with 15 bases lying between them. The CDR3 contains 17 residues. This CDR3 reads CASSQDRQQALSYEQYF. CDR3 nucleotides: TGCGCCAGCAGCCAAGATAGGCAACAGGCACTCTCCTACGAGCAGTACTTC.

The chain combines TRBV6-6 with TRBJ1-4; 8 bases fit TRBD1. The germline gives CDR1 MNHNY, CDR2 SVGAGI (reference sequence). The CDR3 runs to 14 residues. Germline trimming cut 6 bases from V and 2 bases from J; bases unmatched to any gene: 2. CDR3 in DNA: TGTGCCAGCAGACGACAGGGGACTAATGAAAAACTGTTTTTT. It is translated as CASRRQGTNEKLFF.

The rearrangement uses TRBV4-3 and TRBJ2-2, with 10 bases lining up with TRBD2. The CDR3 runs 19 residues. From germline, CDR1 is LGHNA and CDR2 YSLEER. V gave up 0 bases and J gave up 3 bases; unmatched junction bases: 10. The CDR3: CASSQDPHLAGADTGELFF. The CDR3 DNA reads TGCGCCAGCAGCCAAGATCCCCACCTAGCGGGGGCCGACACCGGGGAGCTGTTTTTT.

The chain links TRBV4-2 to TRBJ1-1; D might be TRBD1 (5 bases). CDR1 and CDR2 (germline): LGHNA, YNFKEQ. Trimming took 6 bases from V and 7 from J, leaving 9 bases between them. This CDR3 has 11 residues. CDR3 protein: CASREGIEAFF. As DNA, the CDR3 is TGTGCCAGCAGGGAGGGGATTGAAGCTTTCTTT.

The chain joins TRBV4-2 to TRBJ1-1, with D hard to call. CDR1 is LGHNA, CDR2 YNFKEQ, per germline. The germline V and J ends were trimmed by 1 base and 6 bases, with 15 bases remaining between them. This CDR3 comprises 15 residues. The CDR3 DNA reads TGTGCCAGCAGCCAAGTTGGCATCCTCACCCCTGAAGCTTTCTTT. Translating it yields CASSQVGILTPEAFF.

This clone was observed a single time. V gene TRBV4-1 combines with J gene TRBJ2-7; tentatively, D is TRBD1 or TRBD2 (5 bases each). The CDR3 loop spans 16 amino acids. The germline V and J ends were trimmed by 3 bases and 3 bases, with 18 bases remaining between them. Germline CDR1 and CDR2: MGHRA and YSYEKL. CDR3 protein: CASSQASGALYYEQYF. In DNA, the CDR3 is TGCGCCAGCAGCCAGGCTTCCGGGGCTTTGTACTACGAGCAGTACTTC.

J is TRBJ1-1 and V is TRBV6-1; D ambiguous. The CDR3 consists of 15 residues. CDR1 MNHNS and CDR2 SASEGT come from the germline V gene. Trimming left V 2 bases short and J 5 bases short, with 15 bases between. The CDR3 region has the DNA TGTGCCAGCAGTGAATACGGGGTTTCTCGGACTGAAGCTTTCTTT. Its translation: CASSEYGVSRTEAFF.

J is TRBJ1-1 and V is TRBV7-8; tentatively, D is TRBD1 (5 bases). CDR1 and CDR2 (germline): SGHVS, FQNEAQ. V lost 6 bases to trimming and J lost 4 bases, with 18 bases between them. The CDR3 extends over 15 amino acids. CDR3 in DNA: TGTGCCAGCAGATCCACCGGAGAAGGGGTCACTGAAGCTTTCTTT. Translated, it gives CASRSTGEGVTEAFF.

The rearrangement links TRBV7-9 to TRBJ1-3; D is uncertain. Trimming took off 5 bases at V and 4 bases at J, with 15 bases between the two ends. This CDR3 has 15 residues. CDR1 and CDR2 from the germline V gene are SEHNR and FQNEAQ (reference sequence). For the CDR3, the DNA is TGTGCCAGCAGCGGGGAAGAGGGTTTAGGAAACACCATATATTTT. It translates to CASSGEEGLGNTIYF.

This clone was seen just once. This chain joins TRBV6-1 and TRBJ2-3; weak D call: TRBD2 (6 bases). This CDR3 has 15 amino acids. V was shortened by 1 base and J by 1 base, with 9 bases between the two germline ends. Germline CDR1 reads MNHNS; CDR2 reads SASEGT. The CDR3 here is CASSEEGGGTDTQYF. The CDR3 DNA sequence: TGTGCCAGCAGTGAAGAGGGCGGGGGCACAGATACGCAGTATTTT.

The CDR3 coding sequence is TGTGCTAGTGCCCCGGGGGATTCCAATCAGCCCCAGCATTTT. Residues: CASAPGDSNQPQHF. The chain is built from TRBV12-5 and TRBJ1-5; maybe TRBD1 (5 bases). The CDR3 covers 14 residues. Germline V gene sequence: CDR1 LGHNT, CDR2 FRNRAP. Trimming removed 7 bases at V and 3 bases at J, with 13 bases between.

The chain joins TRBV19 to TRBJ2-1; TRBD2 matches 10 bases. The V and J ends lost 3 bases and 5 bases, in that order; junction bases with no gene match: 10. The CDR3 runs 17 residues. Germline V gene sequence: CDR1 LNHDA, CDR2 SQIVND (reference sequence). In nucleotides, the CDR3 is TGTGCCAGTAGTATGGGACTAGCGCAATATTACAACAATGAGCAGTTCTTC. It translates to CASSMGLAQYYNNEQFF.

The gene calls are TRBV4-3 and TRBJ2-2, with D perhaps being TRBD1 or TRBD2 (5 bases each). CDR3 length equals 16 residues. V lost 2 bases to trimming and J lost 1 base, with 11 bases between them. CDR1 is LGHNA, CDR2 YSLEER, per germline. The CDR3 sequence: CASSQLGGLNTGELFF. CDR3 sequence (DNA): TGCGCCAGCAGCCAACTTGGGGGATTGAACACCGGGGAGCTGTTTTTT.

The V gene is TRBV27, the J gene TRBJ2-3; TRBD2 aligns across 8 bases. CDR1 is MNHEY, CDR2 SMNVEV, per germline (reference sequence). Trimming cost V 3 bases and J 3 bases; bases outside gene matches: 5. There are 15 residues in the CDR3. The DNA for the CDR3 is TGTGCCAGCAGTTTGTTCGGACTAGCAACAGATACGCAGTATTTT. This encodes CASSLFGLATDTQYF.